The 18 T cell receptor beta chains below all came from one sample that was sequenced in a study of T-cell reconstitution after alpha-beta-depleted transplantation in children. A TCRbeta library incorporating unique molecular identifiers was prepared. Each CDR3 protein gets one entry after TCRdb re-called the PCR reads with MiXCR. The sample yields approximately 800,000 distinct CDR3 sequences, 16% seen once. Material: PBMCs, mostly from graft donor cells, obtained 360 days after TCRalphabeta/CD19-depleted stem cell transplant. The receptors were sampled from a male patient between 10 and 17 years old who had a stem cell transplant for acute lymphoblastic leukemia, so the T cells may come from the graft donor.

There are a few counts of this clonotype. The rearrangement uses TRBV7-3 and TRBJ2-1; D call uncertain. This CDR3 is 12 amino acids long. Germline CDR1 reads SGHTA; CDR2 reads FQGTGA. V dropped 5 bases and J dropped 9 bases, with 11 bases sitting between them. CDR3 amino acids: CASSLNIGEQFF. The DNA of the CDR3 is TGTGCCAGCAGCCTGAACATTGGTGAGCAGTTCTTC.

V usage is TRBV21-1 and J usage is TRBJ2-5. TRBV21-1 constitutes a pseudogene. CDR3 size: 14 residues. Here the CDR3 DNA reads TGTGCCAGCAGCAAACAGGGGGACCAAGAGACCCAGTACTTC. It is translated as CASSKQGDQETQYF.

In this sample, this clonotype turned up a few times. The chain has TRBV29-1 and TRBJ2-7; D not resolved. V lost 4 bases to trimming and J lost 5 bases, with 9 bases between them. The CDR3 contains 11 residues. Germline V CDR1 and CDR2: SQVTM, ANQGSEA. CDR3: CSVAMVNEQYF. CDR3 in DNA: TGCAGCGTTGCGATGGTTAACGAGCAGTACTTC.

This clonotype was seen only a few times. CDR3 loop: CASSEDLLWGDEQFF. The CDR3 DNA follows: TGTGCCAGCAGCGAGGACCTGTTATGGGGCGATGAGCAGTTCTTC. The chain carries TRBV9 and TRBJ2-1; a weak D match, TRBD1 (5 bases). Germline lookup yields CDR1 SGDLS and CDR2 YYNGEE. The CDR3 sequence is 15 residues long. V shed 3 bases and J shed 8 bases, with 18 bases lying between them.

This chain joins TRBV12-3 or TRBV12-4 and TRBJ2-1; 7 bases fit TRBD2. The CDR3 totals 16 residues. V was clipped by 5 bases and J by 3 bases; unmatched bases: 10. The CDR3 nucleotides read TGTGCCAGCAGTCCGCAAGCGGGAATGTACTACAATGAGCAGTTCTTC. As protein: CASSPQAGMYYNEQFF.

CDR3 DNA sequence: TGCAGTGCTAGAGATTGGGGCCCCTACGAGCAGTACTTC. This codes for CSARDWGPYEQYF. The chain carries TRBV20-1 and TRBJ2-7, with D perhaps TRBD1 (5 bases). Germline-derived CDR1 and CDR2 are DFQATT and SNEGSKA (reference sequence). V was cut by 0 bases and J by 2 bases, with 8 bases left in between. The CDR3 extends over 13 amino acids.

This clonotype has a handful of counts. CDR3: CASSPAGRAYEQYF. DNA for the CDR3: TGTGCCAGCTCACCGGCGGGTAGAGCCTACGAGCAGTACTTC. V and J are TRBV18 and TRBJ2-7; tentatively, D is TRBD2 (5 bases). V lost 3 bases and J lost 2, with 11 bases in between. The CDR3 has 14 amino acids. Germline CDR1 KGHSH, CDR2 LQKENI.

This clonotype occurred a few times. CDR3 sequence (DNA): TGTGCCAGCAAGGGAGTTAGCGGACCGTACGAGCAGTACTTC. Protein product: CASKGVSGPYEQYF. The genes are TRBV27 and TRBJ2-7; TRBD2 is a possible D gene (6 bases). CDR3 length: 14 amino acids. Germline CDR1 reads MNHEY; CDR2 reads SMNVEV (reference sequence). V gave up 7 bases and J gave up 4 bases, with 17 bases separating them.

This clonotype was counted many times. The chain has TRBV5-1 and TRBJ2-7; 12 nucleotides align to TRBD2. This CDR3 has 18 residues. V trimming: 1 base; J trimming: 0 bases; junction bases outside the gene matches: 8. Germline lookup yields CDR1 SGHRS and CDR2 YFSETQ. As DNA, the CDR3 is TGCGCCAGCAGCTTGAGTCCCGGGACTAGCGGGTACTCCTACGAGCAGTACTTC. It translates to CASSLSPGTSGYSYEQYF.

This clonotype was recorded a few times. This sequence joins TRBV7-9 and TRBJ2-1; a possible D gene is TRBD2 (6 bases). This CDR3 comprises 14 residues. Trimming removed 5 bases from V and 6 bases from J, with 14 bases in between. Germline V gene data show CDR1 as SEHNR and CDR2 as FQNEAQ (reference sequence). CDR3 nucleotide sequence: TGTGCCAGCAGCCCCCGACTAGTCGGCAATGAGCAGTTCTTC. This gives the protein CASSPRLVGNEQFF.

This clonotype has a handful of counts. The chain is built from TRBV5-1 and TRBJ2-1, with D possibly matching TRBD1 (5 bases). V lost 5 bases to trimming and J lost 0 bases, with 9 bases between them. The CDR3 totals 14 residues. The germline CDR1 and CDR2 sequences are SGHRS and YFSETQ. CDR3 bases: TGCGCCAGCAGAATCGACAGCTCCTACAATGAGCAGTTCTTC. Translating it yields CASRIDSSYNEQFF.

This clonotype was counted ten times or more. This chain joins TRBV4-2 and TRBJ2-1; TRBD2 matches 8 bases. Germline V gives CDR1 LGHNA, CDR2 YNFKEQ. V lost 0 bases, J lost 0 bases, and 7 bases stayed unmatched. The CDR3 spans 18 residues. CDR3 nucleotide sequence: TGTGCCAGCAGCCAAGAACCCGGGAGGGCCAGCTCCTACAATGAGCAGTTCTTC. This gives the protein CASSQEPGRASSYNEQFF.

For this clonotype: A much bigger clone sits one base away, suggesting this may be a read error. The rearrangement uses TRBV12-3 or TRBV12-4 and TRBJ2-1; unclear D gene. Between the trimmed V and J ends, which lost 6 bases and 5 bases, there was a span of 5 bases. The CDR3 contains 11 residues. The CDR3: CASRVDNEQFF. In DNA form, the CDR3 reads TGTGCCAGCAGGGTCGACAATGAGCAGTTCTTC.

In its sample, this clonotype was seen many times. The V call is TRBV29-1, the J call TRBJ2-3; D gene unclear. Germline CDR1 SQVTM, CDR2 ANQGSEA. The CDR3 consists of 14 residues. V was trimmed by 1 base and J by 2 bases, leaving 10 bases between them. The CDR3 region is CSVEGIEPTDTQYF. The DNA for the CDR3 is TGCAGCGTTGAAGGGATCGAACCCACAGATACGCAGTATTTT.

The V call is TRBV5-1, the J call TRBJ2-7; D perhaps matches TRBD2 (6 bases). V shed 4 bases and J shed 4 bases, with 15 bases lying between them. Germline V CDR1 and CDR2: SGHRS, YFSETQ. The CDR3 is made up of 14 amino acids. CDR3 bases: TGCGCCAGCAGCGGGGCCCCGGAGGGATACGAGCAGTACTTC. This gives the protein CASSGAPEGYEQYF.

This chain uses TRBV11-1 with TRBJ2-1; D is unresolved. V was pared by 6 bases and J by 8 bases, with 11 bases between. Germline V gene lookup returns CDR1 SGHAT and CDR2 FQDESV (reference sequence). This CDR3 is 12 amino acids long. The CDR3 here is CASRSRFYEQFF. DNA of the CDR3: TGTGCCAGCAGGTCAAGGTTCTATGAGCAGTTCTTC.

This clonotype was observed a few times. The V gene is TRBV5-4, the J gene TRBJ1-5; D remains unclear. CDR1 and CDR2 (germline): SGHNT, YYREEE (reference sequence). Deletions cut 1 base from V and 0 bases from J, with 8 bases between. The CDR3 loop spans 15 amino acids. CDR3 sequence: CASSLTGHSNQPQHF. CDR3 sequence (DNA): TGTGCCAGCAGCTTGACCGGCCATAGCAATCAGCCCCAGCATTTT.

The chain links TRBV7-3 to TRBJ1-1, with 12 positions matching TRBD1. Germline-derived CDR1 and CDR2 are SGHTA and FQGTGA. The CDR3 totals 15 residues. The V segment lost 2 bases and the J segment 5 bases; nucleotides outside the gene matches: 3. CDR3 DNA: TGTGCCAGCAGCTTAGGGGACAGGGGGCGGACTGAAGCTTTCTTT. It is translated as CASSLGDRGRTEAFF.